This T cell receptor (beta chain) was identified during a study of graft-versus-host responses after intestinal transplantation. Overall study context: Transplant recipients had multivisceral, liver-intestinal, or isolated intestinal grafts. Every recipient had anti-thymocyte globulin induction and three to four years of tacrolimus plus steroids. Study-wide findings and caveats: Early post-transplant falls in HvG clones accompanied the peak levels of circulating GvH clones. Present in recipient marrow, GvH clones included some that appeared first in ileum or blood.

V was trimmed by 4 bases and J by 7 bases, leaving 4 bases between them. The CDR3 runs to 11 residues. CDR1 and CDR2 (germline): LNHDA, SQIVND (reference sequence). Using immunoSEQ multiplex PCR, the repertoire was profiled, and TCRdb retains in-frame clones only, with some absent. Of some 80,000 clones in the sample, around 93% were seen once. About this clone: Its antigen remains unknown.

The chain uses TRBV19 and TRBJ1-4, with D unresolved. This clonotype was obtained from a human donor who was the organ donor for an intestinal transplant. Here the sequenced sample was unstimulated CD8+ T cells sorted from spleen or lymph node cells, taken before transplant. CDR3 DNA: TGTGCCAGTAGTACGGTTGAAAAACTGTTTTTT. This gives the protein CASSTVEKLFF.